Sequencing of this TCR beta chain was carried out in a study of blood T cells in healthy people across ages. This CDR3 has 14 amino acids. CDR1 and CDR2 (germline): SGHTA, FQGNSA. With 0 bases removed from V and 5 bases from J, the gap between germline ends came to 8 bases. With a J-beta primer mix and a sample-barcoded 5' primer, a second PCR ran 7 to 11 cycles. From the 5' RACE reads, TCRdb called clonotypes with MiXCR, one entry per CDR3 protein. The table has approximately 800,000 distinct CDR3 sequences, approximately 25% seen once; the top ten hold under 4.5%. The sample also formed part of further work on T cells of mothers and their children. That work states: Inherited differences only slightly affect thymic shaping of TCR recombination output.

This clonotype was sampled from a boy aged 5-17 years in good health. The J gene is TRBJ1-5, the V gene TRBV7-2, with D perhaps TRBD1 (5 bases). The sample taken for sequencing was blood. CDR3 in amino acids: CASSLAGGDQPQHF. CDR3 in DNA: TGTGCCAGCAGCTTAGCGGGAGGGGATCAGCCCCAGCATTTT.